Below are 26 T cell receptor beta chains sequenced from a single sample in a study of CD8+CD57+ T cells in acquired aplastic anemia. TCR beta VDJ and CDR3 profiles were obtained from a genomic DNA template. TCRdb recomputed calls from the reads with MiXCR, one row per CDR3 protein. The sample has 35,000 to 45,000 distinct CDR3 sequences; approximately 67% are singletons. What was sequenced was sorted CD4+, CD8+, or CD8+CD57+ T cells (not recorded which) from PBMCs. The receptors were gathered from a human donor in good health, serving as a control.

This rearrangement joins TRBV7-8 to TRBJ1-2; unclear D gene. This CDR3 contains 13 residues. Trimming stripped 1 base from V and 4 bases from J, with 7 bases between. Germline V gene sequence: CDR1 SGHVS, CDR2 FQNEAQ. CDR3 in amino acids: CASSLDAPYGYTF. The CDR3 DNA reads TGTGCCAGCAGCTTAGACGCTCCCTATGGCTACACCTTC.

This clonotype was picked up many times. The chain has TRBV13 and TRBJ1-2, with D maybe TRBD1 (6 bases). CDR1 is PRHDT, CDR2 FYEKMQ, per germline (reference sequence). The CDR3 length is 14 residues. Trimming took off 1 base at V and 3 bases at J, with 9 bases between the two ends. In DNA, the CDR3 is TGTGCCAGCAGCTTAGAACAGGGTTACTATGGCTACACCTTC. Translating gives CASSLEQGYYGYTF.

The chain combines TRBV10-3 with TRBJ2-3, with 8 positions matching TRBD1. The CDR3 totals 16 residues. V dropped 3 bases and J dropped 2; count of bases not matched to a gene: 7. Germline V lookup: CDR1 ENHRY, CDR2 SYGVKD. DNA of the CDR3: TGTGCCATCAGTGAACGGACAGGGTTGACCACAGATACGCAGTATTTT. Its protein product is CAISERTGLTTDTQYF.

CDR3 nucleotides: TGTGCCAGCAGCCAAGGGGGAGGAGGCAATCAGCCCCAGCATTTT. It encodes CASSQGGGGNQPQHF. The chain employs TRBV2 and TRBJ1-5, with D perhaps TRBD1 (6 bases). Trimming shortened V by 6 bases and J by 2 bases, and 14 bases separated the two germline ends. The germline V gene encodes CDR1 SNHLY and CDR2 FYNNEI. The CDR3 has 15 residues.

This clonotype was picked up one time. The chain links TRBV15 to TRBJ1-4, with TRBD1 matching 7 bases. After removal of 6 bases from V and 8 bases from J, the junction contained 3 bases not matched to a gene. Germline V gene data show CDR1 as LNHNV and CDR2 as YYDKDF (reference sequence). This CDR3 comprises 12 residues. This CDR3 reads CATRTGREKLFF. CDR3 DNA sequence: TGTGCCACCAGGACAGGGCGGGAAAAACTGTTTTTT.

The chain is built from TRBV2 and TRBJ2-7; 8 nucleotides line up with TRBD1. This CDR3 has 14 amino acids. The J segment lost 1 base and the V segment lost 1 base, leaving 0 bases of the junction unmatched. In germline, CDR1 is SNHLY, CDR2 FYNNEI. Written as DNA, the CDR3 is TGTGCCAGCAGTGAAGACAGGGGGTCCTACGAGCAGTACTTC. It encodes CASSEDRGSYEQYF.

This chain links TRBV2 with TRBJ1-6, with a tentative D call TRBD1 (5 bases). V lost 4 bases and J 0 bases, leaving 7 bases between the germline ends. Germline CDR1 reads SNHLY; CDR2 reads FYNNEI. The CDR3 length is 15 residues. As DNA, the CDR3 is TGTGCCAGCAGTGCAGGGAGCTCCTATAATTCACCCCTCCACTTT. This encodes CASSAGSSYNSPLHF.

The V call is TRBV9, the J call TRBJ2-7; 7 bases are shared with TRBD2. The V and J ends lost 4 bases and 3 bases, in that order; junction bases with no gene match: 7. The CDR3 contains 14 residues. Per the germline V gene, CDR1 is SGDLS and CDR2 is YYNGEE. The CDR3 nucleotides are TGTGCCAGCAGCCCCCAGGCTAGCGGCTACGAGCAGTACTTC. It encodes CASSPQASGYEQYF. Combining the CDR3 with reference TRBV9 and TRBJ2-7 gives the whole variable domain DSGVTQTPKHLITATGQRVTLRCSPRSGDLSVYWYQQSLDQGLQFLIQYYNGEERAKGNILERFSAQQFPDLHSELNLSSLELGDSALYFCASSPQASGYEQYFGPGTRLTVT.

This chain links TRBV2 with TRBJ2-6; D remains unclear. The CDR3 consists of 14 residues. Per the germline V gene, CDR1 is SNHLY and CDR2 is FYNNEI. V dropped 7 bases and J dropped 0 bases, with 7 bases sitting between them. In DNA, the CDR3 is TGTGCCAGCACAACCGGCTCTGGGGCCAACGTCCTGACTTTC. This gives the protein CASTTGSGANVLTF.

The chain uses TRBV2 and TRBJ1-1; D gene unclear. V dropped 2 bases and J dropped 6 bases, with 16 bases sitting between them. CDR1 is SNHLY, CDR2 FYNNEI, per germline. The CDR3 is 15 amino acids. This chain's CDR3 is CASSESPIIFSEAFF. CDR3 coding DNA: TGTGCCAGCAGTGAATCCCCCATTATATTCTCTGAAGCTTTCTTT.

This chain joins TRBV9 and TRBJ1-6; 7 bases fit TRBD1. Germline-derived CDR1 and CDR2 are SGDLS and YYNGEE. V dropped 0 bases and J dropped 8; count of bases not matched to a gene: 11. The CDR3 consists of 17 residues. The DNA for the CDR3 is TGTGCCAGCAGCGTAGAGGGGCCCGGGACAGCACATTCACCCCTCCACTTT. It yields the protein CASSVEGPGTAHSPLHF.

The chain carries TRBV9 and TRBJ2-1, with 8 bases matching TRBD2. Trimming cost V 2 bases and J 0 bases; bases outside gene matches: 4. CDR3 length: 16 residues. CDR1 SGDLS and CDR2 YYNGEE come from the germline V gene. Here the CDR3 reads CASSVSGVSSYNEQFF. CDR3 DNA: TGTGCCAGCAGCGTTAGCGGGGTGAGCTCCTACAATGAGCAGTTCTTC. The entire variable domain, with the rest obtained from reference TRBV9 and TRBJ2-1, is as follows: DSGVTQTPKHLITATGQRVTLRCSPRSGDLSVYWYQQSLDQGLQFLIQYYNGEERAKGNILERFSAQQFPDLHSELNLSSLELGDSALYFCASSVSGVSSYNEQFFGPGTRLTVL.

The genes are TRBV2 and TRBJ1-1; no reliable D call. Trimming removed 4 bases from V and 7 bases from J, with 7 bases in between. Germline V lookup: CDR1 SNHLY, CDR2 FYNNEI. The CDR3 sequence is 11 residues long. CDR3 residues: CASSAGNEAFF. DNA for the CDR3: TGTGCCAGCAGTGCGGGGAATGAAGCTTTCTTT.

The V and J genes are TRBV5-1 and TRBJ1-2, with a weak D call TRBD1 (6 bases). CDR1 and CDR2 (germline): SGHRS, YFSETQ. Deletions cut 4 bases from V and 3 bases from J, with 16 bases between. The CDR3 length is 15 residues. The chain's CDR3 is CASSQGGSGDYGYTF. In DNA form, the CDR3 reads TGCGCCAGCAGCCAAGGGGGATCAGGAGACTATGGCTACACCTTC.

The chain recombines TRBV2 with TRBJ1-4; 7 bases align to TRBD1. Germline-derived CDR1 and CDR2 are SNHLY and FYNNEI. This CDR3 spans 14 amino acids. V lost 3 bases to trimming and J lost 6 bases; unmatched junction nucleotides: 4. The CDR3 nucleotides are TGTGCCAGCAGTGAGTACAGGGGAGATGAAAAACTGTTTTTT. As protein: CASSEYRGDEKLFF. The entire variable domain, with the rest obtained from reference TRBV2 and TRBJ1-4, is as follows: EPEVTQTPSHQVTQMGQEVILRCVPISNHLYFYWYRQILGQKVEFLVSFYNNEISEKSEIFDDQFSVERPDGSNFTLKIRSTKLEDSAMYFCASSEYRGDEKLFFGSGTQLSVL.

This chain joins TRBV20-1 and TRBJ2-7, with a possible D match to TRBD2 (5 bases). The CDR3 is made up of 13 amino acids. V was trimmed by 5 bases and J by 0 bases, leaving 11 bases between them. Germline V gives CDR1 DFQATT, CDR2 SNEGSKA (reference sequence). The CDR3 here is CSARTPSSYEQYF. DNA for the CDR3: TGCAGTGCTCGGACTCCTAGCTCCTACGAGCAGTACTTC.

The chain employs TRBV2 and TRBJ2-2; TRBD1 might be the D (6 bases). V was clipped by 11 bases and J by 4 bases, with 14 bases between them. The length of the CDR3 is 13 residues. The germline gives CDR1 SNHLY, CDR2 FYNNEI. CDR3 nucleotides: TGTGCCGCCCAAACAGGGTCCACCGGGGAGCTGTTTTTT. Translated, it gives CAAQTGSTGELFF.

The V gene is TRBV11-1, the J gene TRBJ1-5; D might be TRBD1 (6 bases). Germline V lookup: CDR1 SGHAT, CDR2 FQDESV (reference sequence). The CDR3 extends over 17 amino acids. Trimming pared 0 bases from V and 2 bases from J, leaving 14 bases between. This CDR3 reads CASSLANREGGNQPQHF. For the CDR3, the DNA is TGTGCCAGCAGCTTAGCTAACAGGGAAGGAGGCAATCAGCCCCAGCATTTT.

This sequence joins TRBV19 and TRBJ2-6; D is perhaps TRBD2 (5 bases). The germline CDR1 and CDR2 sequences are LNHDA and SQIVND (reference sequence). The V end was cut by 1 base, the J end by 0 bases, with 10 bases between. The CDR3 extends over 17 amino acids. This CDR3 is CASSIGRGGSGANVLTF. Here the CDR3 DNA reads TGTGCCAGTAGTATAGGACGAGGAGGCTCTGGGGCCAACGTCCTGACTTTC.

The CDR3: CASSIGPGTGTYEQYF. In DNA form, the CDR3 reads TGTGCCAGTAGTATAGGCCCCGGGACAGGTACCTACGAGCAGTACTTC. The chain is built from TRBV19 and TRBJ2-7; 8 positions agree with TRBD1. J gave up 2 bases and V 1 base, and 7 bases lay outside the gene matches. CDR1 is LNHDA, CDR2 SQIVND, per germline (reference sequence). The length of the CDR3 is 16 residues. The variable domain in full, completed from reference TRBV19 and TRBJ2-7, reads DGGITQSPKYLFRKEGQNVTLSCEQNLNHDAMYWYRQDPGQGLRLIYYSQIVNDFQKGDIAEGYSVSREKKESFPLTVTSAQKNPTAFYLCASSIGPGTGTYEQYFGPGTRLTVT.

This clonotype turned up a few times. This chain joins TRBV2 and TRBJ1-2, with 11 bases that match TRBD1. The V gene's germline CDR1 is SNHLY and CDR2 FYNNEI. Unmatched junction bases numbered 6, after V lost 2 bases and J lost 4 bases. The CDR3 extends over 16 amino acids. The CDR3 spells CASSEWPGTGGYGYTF. DNA of the CDR3: TGTGCCAGCAGTGAATGGCCCGGGACAGGGGGCTATGGCTACACCTTC.

The genes are TRBV20-1 and TRBJ1-5; D is uncertain. This CDR3 comprises 14 residues. Germline V gene sequence: CDR1 DFQATT, CDR2 SNEGSKA (reference sequence). The V and J ends lost 3 bases and 2 bases respectively, with 11 bases between them. The CDR3 nucleotides are TGCAGTGCTAGTGAGTTTAGAGGCAATCAGCCCCAGCATTTT. Protein sequence: CSASEFRGNQPQHF.

V is TRBV2 and J is TRBJ2-7; 10 bases align to TRBD1. The CDR3 contains 12 residues. The germline gives CDR1 SNHLY, CDR2 FYNNEI. DNA of the CDR3: TGTGCAGGGGGACAGGGGCCCCACGAGCAGTACTTC. This translates into CAGGQGPHEQYF.

This chain joins TRBV2 and TRBJ2-7, with TRBD2 identical over 14 bases. V lost 11 bases and J lost 3; bases outside the gene matches: 3. Per germline, CDR1 SNHLY and CDR2 FYNNEI. The CDR3 totals 13 residues. CDR3: CAGGTSGGYEQYF. DNA of the CDR3: TGTGCCGGAGGGACTAGCGGGGGCTACGAGCAGTACTTC.

This clonotype was counted a single time. The CDR3 DNA reads TGTGCCAGCAGTGAATACGTCAGGGGTAGCGGCTACACCTTC. It encodes CASSEYVRGSGYTF. This rearrangement joins TRBV2 to TRBJ1-2; D is possibly TRBD1 (6 bases). V shed 2 bases and J shed 8 bases, with 15 bases lying between them. Germline CDR1 reads SNHLY; CDR2 reads FYNNEI. CDR3 length equals 14 residues. The entire variable domain, with the rest obtained from reference TRBV2 and TRBJ1-2, is as follows: EPEVTQTPSHQVTQMGQEVILRCVPISNHLYFYWYRQILGQKVEFLVSFYNNEISEKSEIFDDQFSVERPDGSNFTLKIRSTKLEDSAMYFCASSEYVRGSGYTFGSGTRLTVV.

This clonotype was observed at least ten times. The CDR3 spells CASSPGRTSGGVGELFF. The CDR3 coding sequence is TGTGCCAGCAGTCCGGGAAGGACTAGCGGGGGTGTCGGGGAGCTGTTTTTT. V gene TRBV12-3 or TRBV12-4 combines with J gene TRBJ2-2; 13 positions agree with TRBD2. The CDR3 is 17 amino acids. V lost 5 bases and J lost 7; bases outside the gene matches: 10.